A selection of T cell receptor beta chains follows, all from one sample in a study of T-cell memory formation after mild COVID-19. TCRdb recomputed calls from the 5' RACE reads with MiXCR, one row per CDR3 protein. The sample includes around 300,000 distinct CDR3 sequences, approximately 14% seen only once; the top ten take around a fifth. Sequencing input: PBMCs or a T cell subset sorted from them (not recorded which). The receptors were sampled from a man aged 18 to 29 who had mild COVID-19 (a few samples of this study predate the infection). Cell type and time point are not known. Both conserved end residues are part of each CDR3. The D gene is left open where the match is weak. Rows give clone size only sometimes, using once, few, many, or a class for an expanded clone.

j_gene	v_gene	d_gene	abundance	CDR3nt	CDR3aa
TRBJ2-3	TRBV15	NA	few	TGTGCCACCAGCAGATCGACGGTCCCCACAGATACGCAGTATTTT	CATSRSTVPTDTQYF
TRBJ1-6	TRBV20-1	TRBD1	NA	TGCAGTGCTAGGAGGGACAGGGTGTATAATTCACCCCTCCACTTT	CSARRDRVYNSPLHF
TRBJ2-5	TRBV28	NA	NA	TGTGCCAGCACCGCCCGGGACCTAGGGGAAGAGACCCAGTACTTC	CASTARDLGEETQYF
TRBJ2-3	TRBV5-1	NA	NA	TGCGCCAGCAGCTTAACCGGGACAAATCCAGATACGCAGTATTTT	CASSLTGTNPDTQYF
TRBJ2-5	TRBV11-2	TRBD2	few	TGTGCCAGCAGCTTAGTCTCGCGGGGGGGCTTTTGGAGTTTCCAAGAGACCCAGTACTTC	CASSLVSRGGFWSFQETQYF
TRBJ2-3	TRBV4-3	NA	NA	TGCGCCAGCAGCCAAGCTGCGTCCGGAGATACGCAGTATTTT	CASSQAASGDTQYF
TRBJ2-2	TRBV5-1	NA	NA	TGCGCCAGCAGCTTAAGTGGTGGCGGCACCGGGGAGCTGTTTTTT	CASSLSGGGTGELFF
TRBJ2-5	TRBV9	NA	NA	TGTGCCAGCAGCGCCGGGGTTGGCGGGGGCCTCCAAGAGACCCAGTACTTC	CASSAGVGGGLQETQYF
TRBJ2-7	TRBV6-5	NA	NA	TGTGCCAGCAGCCAGGGCCTCGAGCAGTACTTC	CASSQGLEQYF
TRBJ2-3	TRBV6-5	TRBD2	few	TGTGCCAGCCAGAGCGGGGGGGCCGATACGCAGTATTTT	CASQSGGADTQYF
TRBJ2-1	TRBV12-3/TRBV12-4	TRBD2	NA	TGTGCCAGCACCCGGGACTACGGGATGCATGAGCAGTTCTTC	CASTRDYGMHEQFF
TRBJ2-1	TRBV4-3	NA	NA	TGCGCCAGCAGCCGGCTGGGACTTTCCAATGAGCAGTTCTTC	CASSRLGLSNEQFF
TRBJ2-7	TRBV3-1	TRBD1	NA	TGTGCCAGCACCCGACAGGGGGGGAACCACGAGCAGTACTTC	CASTRQGGNHEQYF
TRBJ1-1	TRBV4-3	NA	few	TGCGCCAGCAGCCAGAACAGTGCCGGTTCTGTGTATACGGCTGAAGCTTTCTTT	CASSQNSAGSVYTAEAFF
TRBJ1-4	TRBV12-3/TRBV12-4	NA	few	TGTGCCAGCAGTTTAGTGGGAATTGGACTGTTTTTT	CASSLVGIGLFF
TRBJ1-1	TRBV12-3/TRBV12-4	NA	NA	TGTGCCAGCAGTTTAGGTCGGCAGGGGATTGCTGAAGCTTTCTTT	CASSLGRQGIAEAFF
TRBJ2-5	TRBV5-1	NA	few	TGCGCCAGCAGCTCCCCCCCGGCAGGGATGTACCAAGAGACCCAGTACTTC	CASSSPPAGMYQETQYF
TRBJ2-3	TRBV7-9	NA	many	TGTGCCAGCAGCTCGGGGGACACATACACAGATACGCAGTATTTT	CASSSGDTYTDTQYF
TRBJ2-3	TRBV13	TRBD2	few	TGTGCCAGCAGCTTCACGACTAGCGGGGGCACAGATACGCAGTATTTT	CASSFTTSGGTDTQYF
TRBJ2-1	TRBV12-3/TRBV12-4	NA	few	TGTGCCACCTCAGGTGTTTGGCATGAGCAGTTCTTC	CATSGVWHEQFF
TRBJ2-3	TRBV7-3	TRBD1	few	TGTGCCAGCAGCTCGCCCGGGACAGGGGGCGGGCATACGCAGTATTTT	CASSSPGTGGGHTQYF
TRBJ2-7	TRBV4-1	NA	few	TGCGCCAGCAGCCAAGTAGTGGGCCCCGAGCAGTACTTC	CASSQVVGPEQYF
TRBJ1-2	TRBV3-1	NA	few	TGTGCCAGCAGCCATACGAGGGACTATGGCTACACCTTC	CASSHTRDYGYTF
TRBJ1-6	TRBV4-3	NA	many	TGCGCCAGCAGCCAAGATACGGGCTCCGAGCTTTCCCTCCACTTT	CASSQDTGSELSLHF
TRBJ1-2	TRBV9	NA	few	TGTGCCAGCAGCGTAGCTGAGTCTAACTATGGCTACACCTTC	CASSVAESNYGYTF